A single sample is the source of the 16 T cell receptor beta chains below, sequenced in a study of breast tumors, draining lymph nodes, adjacent tissues. Samples came from axillary lymph nodes draining the breast cancer. TCRdb fed the multiplex PCR reads into MiXCR, producing one record per CDR3 protein. The sample shows 85,000 to 120,000 distinct CDR3 sequences, under 40% of them seen only once. Sequencing used axillary lymph node tissue. The receptors were sampled from a female donor with breast cancer. Some clones in this sample may be carry-over from other donors' samples.

The sample holds many counts of this clonotype. The V and J genes are TRBV10-3 and TRBJ2-7; D possibly corresponds to TRBD1 (6 bases). This CDR3 is 16 amino acids long. Per germline, CDR1 ENHRY and CDR2 SYGVKD. V dropped 4 bases and J dropped 1 base, with 17 bases sitting between them. The CDR3: CAISGSGQSISYEQYF. In nucleotides, the CDR3 is TGTGCCATCAGTGGTAGTGGACAGTCAATTTCCTACGAGCAGTACTTC.

In its sample, this clonotype was seen many times. The genes are TRBV5-8 and TRBJ1-3; D not certain. Deletions cut 4 bases from V and 4 bases from J, with 12 bases between. The CDR3 spans 14 residues. Germline V gene sequence: CDR1 SGHTS, CDR2 YDEGEE. DNA of the CDR3: TGTGCCAGCAGCGTACCGGGATCCGGAAACACCATATATTTT. It is translated as CASSVPGSGNTIYF.

This clonotype was recorded at least ten times. The chain employs TRBV11-2 and TRBJ2-2; D gene ambiguous. The CDR3 is 12 residues long. CDR1 is SGHAT and CDR2 is FQNNGV in the germline V gene. V shed 2 bases and J shed 9 bases, with 7 bases lying between them. CDR3 in DNA: TGTGCCAGCAGCTTAAGGACCAGGGAGCTGTTTTTT. It yields the protein CASSLRTRELFF.

This clonotype has just a few counts. The chain uses TRBV3-1 and TRBJ1-1; D might be TRBD1 (6 bases). The V and J ends lost 3 bases and 8 bases respectively, with 10 bases between them. The CDR3 contains 12 residues. The V gene's germline CDR1 is LGHDT and CDR2 YNNKEL (reference sequence). CDR3 amino acids: CASSQQGHEAFF. CDR3 nucleotide sequence: TGTGCCAGCAGCCAGCAGGGGCACGAAGCTTTCTTT.

V is TRBV2 and J is TRBJ2-3; 11 nucleotides line up with TRBD2. In germline, CDR1 is SNHLY, CDR2 FYNNEI. The CDR3 totals 16 residues. Unmatched junction bases numbered 9, after V lost 4 bases and J lost 6 bases. CDR3 coding DNA: TGTGCCAGCAGTGGAATTAGCGGGGGGGCCCCCGATACGCAGTATTTT. This gives the protein CASSGISGGAPDTQYF. The full variable domain, with the rest looked up from reference TRBV2 and TRBJ2-3, is EPEVTQTPSHQVTQMGQEVILRCVPISNHLYFYWYRQILGQKVEFLVSFYNNEISEKSEIFDDQFSVERPDGSNFTLKIRSTKLEDSAMYFCASSGISGGAPDTQYFGPGTRLTVL.

The V call is TRBV6-1, the J call TRBJ1-5; the match to TRBD1 covers 9 bases. The CDR3 spans 14 residues. Trimming removed 6 bases from V and 14 bases from J; junction bases left unmatched: 14. Per the germline V gene, CDR1 is MNHNS and CDR2 is SASEGT. CDR3 nucleotides: TGTGCCAGCAGCCACGGACAGGGGAGCTCCTACGAGCATTTT. It codes for CASSHGQGSSYEHF.

Many counts were recorded for this clonotype. The J gene is TRBJ2-2, the V gene TRBV7-9; tentatively, D is TRBD2 (6 bases). The ends were cut back, 2 bases at V and 7 bases at J, with 14 bases in the middle. Germline V gene data show CDR1 as SEHNR and CDR2 as FQNEAQ (reference sequence). CDR3 length equals 15 residues. Here the CDR3 reads CASSLLLARGGELFF. In DNA form, the CDR3 reads TGTGCCAGCAGCTTATTACTAGCTCGGGGCGGGGAGCTGTTTTTT. Full variable domain (remainder filled in from reference TRBV7-9 and TRBJ2-2): DTGVSQNPRHKITKRGQNVTFRCDPISEHNRLYWYRQTLGQGPEFLTYFQNEAQLEKSRLLSDRFSAERPKGSFSTLEIQRTEQGDSAMYLCASSLLLARGGELFFGEGSRLTVL.

At least ten counts were recorded for this clonotype. The chain recombines TRBV24-1 with TRBJ2-1, with D unclear. CDR3 length equals 16 residues. Germline-derived CDR1 and CDR2 are KGHDR and SFDVKD. V was cut by 4 bases and J by 0 bases, with 12 bases left in between. CDR3 loop: CATSDIPRSSYNEQFF. The DNA for the CDR3 is TGTGCCACCAGTGACATTCCAAGGAGCTCCTACAATGAGCAGTTCTTC.

This clonotype was picked up many times. The chain recombines TRBV3-1 with TRBJ2-3; D is unresolved. CDR1 and CDR2 from the germline V gene are LGHDT and YNNKEL (reference sequence). V was shortened by 1 base and J by 4 bases, with 18 bases between the two germline ends. The CDR3 runs 17 residues. CDR3 nucleotide sequence: TGTGCCAGCAGCCAAGTAAGGTCGGGTCTAAGTCCAGATACGCAGTATTTT. This sequence encodes CASSQVRSGLSPDTQYF.

Turning to this clonotype: It may be a read error: a sequence one base away is much more abundant. The chain combines TRBV20-1 with TRBJ2-1; 12 positions match TRBD1. Germline V gene lookup returns CDR1 DFQATT and CDR2 SNEGSKA (reference sequence). The V and J ends lost 1 base and 5 bases, in that order; junction bases with no gene match: 6. The CDR3 contains 16 residues. CDR3 residues: CSARASGQGANNEQFF. DNA of the CDR3: TGCAGTGCTAGAGCGTCGGGACAGGGGGCCAACAATGAGCAGTTCTTC.

This clonotype was counted ten times or more. The CDR3 loop is CSGGKNTGELFF. The CDR3 DNA sequence: TGCAGTGGAGGAAAGAACACCGGGGAGCTGTTTTTT. This chain links TRBV20-1 with TRBJ2-2; D gene unclear. The CDR3 contains 12 residues. Trimming took off 7 bases at V and 1 base at J, with 7 bases between the two ends. CDR1 is DFQATT and CDR2 is SNEGSKA in the germline V gene (reference sequence).

This clonotype showed up many times. This chain joins TRBV27 and TRBJ1-2; possible D gene TRBD1, 5 bases. The V and J ends lost 8 bases and 3 bases respectively, with 7 bases between them. CDR1 is MNHEY, CDR2 SMNVEV, per germline (reference sequence). The CDR3 covers 11 residues. DNA of the CDR3: TGTGCCAGCGGCAGGGACTATGGCTACACCTTC. Translated, it gives CASGRDYGYTF.

Comments on this clonotype: This could be a read error, since a much larger clone is one nucleotide away. The V gene is TRBV20-1, the J gene TRBJ2-6, with 8 bases matching TRBD1. The trim removed 4 bases at V and 0 bases at J, leaving 11 bases unmatched. CDR1 is DFQATT, CDR2 SNEGSKA, per germline (reference sequence). The CDR3 is 18 residues long. In DNA, the CDR3 is TGCAGTGCTACCGGTGGAGGACAGGGATCCTCTGGGGCCAACGTCCTGACTTTC. It specifies CSATGGGQGSSGANVLTF.

This clonotype was seen only a few times. The V call is TRBV7-3, the J call TRBJ1-1, with D perhaps TRBD1 (5 bases). V was shortened by 2 bases and J by 4 bases, with 17 bases between the two germline ends. Germline V gene data show CDR1 as SGHTA and CDR2 as FQGTGA. This CDR3 has 16 residues. CDR3 region: CASSLGAGRVSTEAFF. CDR3 nucleotides: TGTGCCAGCAGCTTAGGAGCAGGGAGGGTGAGCACTGAAGCTTTCTTT.

This clonotype has ten or more counts. The chain links TRBV20-1 to TRBJ1-3, with D unclear. The CDR3 is made up of 14 amino acids. Per germline, CDR1 DFQATT and CDR2 SNEGSKA (reference sequence). Trimming removed 0 bases at V and 0 bases at J, with 6 bases between. CDR3 region: CSAREVNSGNTIYF. The CDR3 nucleotides are TGCAGTGCTAGAGAAGTCAACTCTGGAAACACCATATATTTT.

This clonotype was detected ten times or more. The chain combines TRBV7-9 with TRBJ1-2, with TRBD1 matching over 8 bases. The CDR3 sequence is 14 residues long. The germline gives CDR1 SEHNR, CDR2 FQNEAQ (reference sequence). V gave up 5 bases and J gave up 5 bases; unmatched junction bases: 7. CDR3 sequence reads: CASSIDRGRYGYTF. The CDR3 coding sequence is TGTGCCAGCAGCATAGACAGGGGACGGTATGGCTACACCTTC.